These 29 T cell receptor beta chains were all obtained from the same sample, sequenced in a study of CD8 T cells in Susac syndrome. When the RNA was reverse transcribed, random hexamers were used with an input of 0.5 to 1 ug. TCRdb fed the immunoSEQ multiplex PCR reads into MiXCR, producing one record per CDR3 protein. This sample has approximately 180,000 distinct CDR3 sequences, with under 97% found just once. Sequenced input: CD4+ T cells from PBMCs. Receptors were obtained from a human donor with multiple sclerosis.

This clonotype has a single count. The chain employs TRBV29-1 and TRBJ2-5; D perhaps matches TRBD1 (7 bases). The CDR3 length is 14 residues. Per the germline V gene, CDR1 is SQVTM and CDR2 is ANQGSEA. V was trimmed by 3 bases and J by 4 bases, leaving 15 bases between them. The CDR3 is CSVDQGGSPETQYF. The CDR3 DNA follows: TGCAGCGTTGATCAGGGGGGTTCTCCAGAGACCCAGTACTTC.

This sequence joins TRBV11-2 and TRBJ1-4; D unclear. This CDR3 spans 14 amino acids. V lost 4 bases and J 8 bases, leaving 14 bases between the germline ends. Germline CDR1 SGHAT, CDR2 FQNNGV. The CDR3, as DNA: TGTGCCAGCAGCTCCGTATCCAATTGGGAAAAACTGTTTTTT. Its protein product is CASSSVSNWEKLFF.

J is TRBJ2-1 and V is TRBV5-1; no definite D call. Germline values: CDR1 SGHRS, CDR2 YFSETQ. CDR3 size: 14 residues. The V end lost 0 bases, the J end lost 8 bases, and 12 bases lay between the germline ends. The CDR3 protein is CASSLAGSYHEQFF. The CDR3, as DNA: TGCGCCAGCAGCTTGGCCGGATCATATCATGAGCAGTTCTTC.

The table lists this clonotype with a count of one. The chain carries TRBV29-1 and TRBJ2-3, with D perhaps matching TRBD1 (5 bases). Deletions cut 4 bases from V and 2 bases from J, with 13 bases between. The CDR3 is 14 residues long. Germline CDR1 is SQVTM and CDR2 is ANQGSEA. CDR3 sequence (DNA): TGCAGCGTTGTGGACACCAAAATCACAGATACGCAGTATTTT. It is translated as CSVVDTKITDTQYF.

The chain has TRBV20-1 and TRBJ2-5, with a possible D match to TRBD1 (6 bases). Trimming shortened V by 7 bases and J by 5 bases, and 17 bases separated the two germline ends. CDR3 length: 13 residues. Looked up from germline, CDR1 is DFQATT and CDR2 is SNEGSKA (reference sequence). In nucleotides, the CDR3 is TGCAGTGGATTCCTCAGGGGTGAGGAGACCCAGTACTTC. It specifies CSGFLRGEETQYF.

The DNA of the CDR3 is TGTGCCAGCAGCCAGATTACCAATGAGCAGTTCTTC. It specifies CASSQITNEQFF. The rearrangement uses TRBV3-1 and TRBJ2-1; D unresolved. The V end lost 3 bases, the J end lost 6 bases, and 6 bases lay between the germline ends. The CDR3 covers 12 residues. The germline CDR1 and CDR2 sequences are LGHDT and YNNKEL (reference sequence).

V and J are TRBV7-9 and TRBJ2-5; D is unclear. This CDR3 contains 15 residues. Trimming removed 1 base at V and 2 bases at J, with 11 bases between. Germline V CDR1 and CDR2: SEHNR, FQNEAQ (reference sequence). The CDR3 spells CASSLDFVQQETQYF. The CDR3, as DNA: TGTGCCAGCAGCTTAGATTTCGTCCAGCAAGAGACCCAGTACTTC.

As to this clonotype: One junction end does not reproduce the germline sequence, and a read error may be involved. The chain links TRBV7-7 to TRBJ2-2; D is perhaps TRBD2 (5 bases). Germline V gene data show CDR1 as SSHAT and CDR2 as FNYEAQ (reference sequence). CDR3 length: 14 amino acids. CDR3: CASSHGLGVGELFF. As DNA, the CDR3 is TGTGCTAGCAGCCACGGACTGGGAGTCGGGGAGCTGTTTTTT.

CDR3 loop: CSVGDNRDGAYEQYF. The CDR3 DNA follows: TGCAGCGTGGGGGATAACCGGGACGGAGCCTACGAGCAGTACTTC. V usage is TRBV29-1 and J usage is TRBJ2-7; tentatively, D is TRBD1 or TRBD2 (5 bases each). This CDR3 is 15 amino acids long. The V gene lost 6 bases and the J gene lost 2 bases, with 20 bases spanning the gap. CDR1 SQVTM and CDR2 ANQGSEA come from the germline V gene.

The table lists this clonotype with a count of one. The chain has TRBV20-1 and TRBJ2-1; 13 nucleotides agree with TRBD2. This CDR3 is 14 amino acids long. V lost 4 bases and J lost 6; bases outside the gene matches: 3. Germline V gives CDR1 DFQATT, CDR2 SNEGSKA (reference sequence). The CDR3 region is CSAILAGGVNEQFF. The CDR3 DNA is TGCAGTGCTATACTAGCGGGGGGGGTCAATGAGCAGTTCTTC.

The V and J genes are TRBV18 and TRBJ1-2; 7 bases are a match to TRBD1. This CDR3 has 15 residues. From germline, CDR1 is KGHSH and CDR2 LQKENI. J lost 3 bases, V lost 3 bases, and 7 bases had no gene match. CDR3 bases: TGTGCCAGCTCACCTCGACAGGGTGGCGACTATGGCTACACCTTC. This gives the protein CASSPRQGGDYGYTF.

The chain joins TRBV15 to TRBJ1-4; D not resolved. The V end was cut by 6 bases, the J end by 8 bases, with 7 bases between. CDR1 LNHNV and CDR2 YYDKDF come from the germline V gene (reference sequence). The CDR3 runs 11 residues. The CDR3 loop is CATRDWEKLFF. The DNA of the CDR3 is TGTGCCACCAGAGATTGGGAAAAACTGTTTTTT.

The chain couples TRBV30 to TRBJ2-7; the D is unclear. The CDR3 sequence is 14 residues long. The germline CDR1 and CDR2 sequences are GTSNPN and SVGIG (reference sequence). The V end was cut by 0 bases, the J end by 7 bases, with 16 bases between. CDR3 sequence reads: CAWSVGVTRQEQYF. CDR3 sequence (DNA): TGTGCCTGGAGTGTAGGTGTGACACGTCAAGAGCAGTACTTC.

Only one count was recorded for this clonotype. V and J are TRBV7-9 and TRBJ1-2, with unresolved D. V shed 1 base and J shed 1 base, with 4 bases lying between them. The CDR3 contains 13 residues. Germline CDR1 and CDR2: SEHNR and FQNEAQ (reference sequence). This chain's CDR3 is CASSLGLNYGYTF. The CDR3 nucleotides are TGTGCCAGCAGCTTAGGCCTTAACTATGGCTACACCTTC.

This chain links TRBV5-1 with TRBJ2-2; 7 nucleotides line up with TRBD2. The ends lost 0 bases at V and 4 bases at J; junction bases unmatched: 3. This CDR3 region has 15 residues. The germline CDR1 and CDR2 sequences are SGHRS and YFSETQ. For the CDR3, the DNA is TGCGCCAGCAGCTTGGAAGCGGGGTCCACCGGGGAGCTGTTTTTT. The encoded protein is CASSLEAGSTGELFF.

The chain couples TRBV20-1 to TRBJ2-7; D may be TRBD1 (6 bases). The germline CDR1 and CDR2 sequences are DFQATT and SNEGSKA (reference sequence). The V and J ends lost 4 bases and 4 bases respectively, with 20 bases between them. This CDR3 is 15 amino acids long. In DNA form, the CDR3 reads TGCAGTGCTACAAGACCCCGGACAGCCTATTACGAGCAGTACTTC. Amino acids: CSATRPRTAYYEQYF.

This clonotype showed up just once. The rearrangement joins TRBV20-1 to TRBJ2-2; D might be TRBD1 (6 bases). CDR1 and CDR2 from the germline V gene are DFQATT and SNEGSKA (reference sequence). The V gene lost 7 bases and the J gene lost 1 base, with 10 bases spanning the gap. The CDR3 contains 13 residues. For the CDR3, the DNA is TGCAGTGGCCTGACAGGGAACACCGGGGAGCTGTTTTTT. Protein product: CSGLTGNTGELFF.

The rearrangement links TRBV29-1 to TRBJ1-2; tentative D call: TRBD1 (5 bases). The CDR3 totals 15 residues. Per germline, CDR1 SQVTM and CDR2 ANQGSEA. V lost 4 bases and J 2 bases, leaving 17 bases between the germline ends. The CDR3 sequence is CSVGRTSGLNYGYTF. Written as DNA, the CDR3 is TGCAGCGTTGGGCGGACATCCGGACTAAACTATGGCTACACCTTC.

V usage is TRBV30 and J usage is TRBJ2-2; D ambiguous. V was trimmed by 1 base and J by 5 bases, leaving 8 bases between them. Germline CDR1 and CDR2: GTSNPN and SVGIG (reference sequence). This CDR3 spans 13 amino acids. The chain's CDR3 is CAWSAAFTGELFF. The DNA for the CDR3 is TGTGCCTGGAGTGCAGCGTTTACCGGGGAGCTGTTTTTT.

The chain recombines TRBV7-9 with TRBJ1-2; no firm D call. Germline loops: CDR1 SEHNR, CDR2 FQNEAQ (reference sequence). This CDR3 spans 14 amino acids. V lost 3 bases to trimming and J lost 8 bases, with 16 bases between them. CDR3 sequence: CASSFFSDQWGYTF. As DNA, the CDR3 is TGTGCCAGCAGCTTTTTCTCCGACCAGTGGGGCTACACCTTC.

In this sample, this clonotype turned up a few times. The chain has TRBV6-1 and TRBJ2-1; the match to TRBD2 covers 7 bases. This CDR3 region has 14 residues. CDR1 and CDR2 (germline): MNHNS, SASEGT. Unmatched junction bases numbered 9, after V lost 7 bases and J lost 6 bases. The CDR3 coding sequence is TGTGCCAGCAAAGGGGTGACTAGCCCCAATGAGCAGTTCTTC. It yields the protein CASKGVTSPNEQFF.

V gene TRBV29-1 combines with J gene TRBJ1-2; no definite D call. The CDR3 is made up of 12 amino acids. V lost 6 bases and J lost 5, with 13 bases in between. The germline CDR1 and CDR2 sequences are SQVTM and ANQGSEA. The CDR3: CSVAGGEYGYTF. As DNA, the CDR3 is TGCAGCGTGGCTGGTGGGGAATATGGCTACACCTTC.

The chain is built from TRBV29-1 and TRBJ2-7; D is unclear. From germline, CDR1 is SQVTM and CDR2 ANQGSEA. V was shortened by 4 bases and J by 2 bases, with 18 bases between the two germline ends. The CDR3 runs 15 residues. The CDR3 DNA follows: TGCAGCGTTGGTGGCGCCCACGGATTCACCTACGAGCAGTACTTC. Protein: CSVGGAHGFTYEQYF.

The CDR3, as DNA: TGTGCCAGTAGTATGTTGGGAACCACTGAAGCTTTCTTT. Residues: CASSMLGTTEAFF. The rearrangement uses TRBV19 and TRBJ1-1, with D unresolved. The CDR3 length is 13 residues. Germline CDR1 LNHDA, CDR2 SQIVND (reference sequence). V gave up 3 bases and J gave up 4 bases, with 9 bases separating them.

The chain employs TRBV27 and TRBJ1-6; D remains unclear. Germline CDR1 and CDR2: MNHEY and SMNVEV (reference sequence). V gave up 6 bases and J gave up 6 bases, with 6 bases separating them. This CDR3 spans 12 amino acids. CDR3 sequence: CASRLVNSPLHF. The CDR3 DNA is TGTGCCAGCAGACTCGTTAATTCACCCCTCCACTTT.

This chain joins TRBV29-1 and TRBJ2-1, with 8 positions matching TRBD1. V lost 7 bases and J lost 8; bases outside the gene matches: 10. CDR1 is SQVTM and CDR2 is ANQGSEA in the germline V gene. This CDR3 region has 13 residues. The CDR3 here is CSGGDRLWDEQFF. DNA of the CDR3: TGCAGCGGGGGGGACAGGCTGTGGGATGAGCAGTTCTTC.

This chain uses TRBV7-2 with TRBJ1-2; D unclear. This CDR3 spans 16 amino acids. Germline lookup yields CDR1 SGHTA and CDR2 FQGNSA. Trimming removed 2 bases from V and 1 base from J, with 14 bases in between. The CDR3 sequence is CASSLLISGYNYGYTF. CDR3 nucleotide sequence: TGTGCCAGCAGCTTACTTATATCAGGTTATAACTATGGCTACACCTTC.

This clonotype showed up just once. The chain joins TRBV6-6 to TRBJ1-5; D ambiguous. Deletions cut 6 bases from V and 0 bases from J, with 9 bases between. Germline V gene lookup returns CDR1 MNHNY and CDR2 SVGAGI (reference sequence). The CDR3 has 14 residues. The CDR3 nucleotides are TGTGCCAGCAGCCAGGACCTTAGCAATCAGCCCCAGCATTTT. This codes for CASSQDLSNQPQHF.

The chain joins TRBV29-1 to TRBJ2-7; 10 bases match TRBD1. V was pared by 4 bases and J by 9 bases, with 9 bases of the junction left unmatched. The CDR3 runs 13 residues. CDR1 SQVTM and CDR2 ANQGSEA come from the germline V gene. The CDR3 sequence: CSVVPGQGLGQYF. In nucleotides, the CDR3 is TGCAGCGTTGTCCCGGGACAGGGGTTGGGGCAGTACTTC.